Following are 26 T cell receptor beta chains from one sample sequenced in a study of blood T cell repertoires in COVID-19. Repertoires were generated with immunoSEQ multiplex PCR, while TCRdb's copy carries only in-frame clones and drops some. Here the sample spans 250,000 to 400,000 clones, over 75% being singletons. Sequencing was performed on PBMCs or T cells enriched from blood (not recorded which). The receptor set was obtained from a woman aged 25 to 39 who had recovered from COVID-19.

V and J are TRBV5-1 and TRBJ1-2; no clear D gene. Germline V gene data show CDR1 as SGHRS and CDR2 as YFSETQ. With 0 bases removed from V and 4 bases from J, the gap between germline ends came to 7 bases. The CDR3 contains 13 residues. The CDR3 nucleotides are TGCGCCAGCAGCTTGGATCCAGGCTATGGCTACACCTTC. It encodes CASSLDPGYGYTF.

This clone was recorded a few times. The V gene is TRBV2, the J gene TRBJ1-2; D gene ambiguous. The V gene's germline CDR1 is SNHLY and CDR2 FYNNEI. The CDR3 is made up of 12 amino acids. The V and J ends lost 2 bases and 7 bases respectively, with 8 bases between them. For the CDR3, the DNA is TGTGCCAGCAGTGAATTCGGGTTTGGCTACACCTTC. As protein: CASSEFGFGYTF.

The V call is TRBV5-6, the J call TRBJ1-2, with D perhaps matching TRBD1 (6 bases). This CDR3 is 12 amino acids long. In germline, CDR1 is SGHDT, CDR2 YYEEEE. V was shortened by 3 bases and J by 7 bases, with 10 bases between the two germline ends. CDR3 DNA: TGTGCCAGCAGCTCGACAGGTAGTGGCTACACCTTC. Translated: CASSSTGSGYTF.

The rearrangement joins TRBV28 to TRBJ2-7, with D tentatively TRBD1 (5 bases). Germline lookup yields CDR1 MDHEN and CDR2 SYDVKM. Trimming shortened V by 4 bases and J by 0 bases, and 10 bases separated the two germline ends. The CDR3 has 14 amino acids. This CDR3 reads CASSSRQSSYEQYF. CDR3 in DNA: TGTGCCAGCAGTTCCCGACAGAGCTCCTACGAGCAGTACTTC.

As DNA, the CDR3 is TGTGCCAGCAGCTTCGACAGGGGGAGCTGGTCTACGCAGTATTTT. Its protein product is CASSFDRGSWSTQYF. The chain links TRBV5-8 to TRBJ2-3; 9 bases align to TRBD1. V gave up 2 bases and J gave up 8 bases; unmatched junction bases: 9. Germline V lookup: CDR1 SGHTS, CDR2 YDEGEE. This CDR3 has 15 residues.

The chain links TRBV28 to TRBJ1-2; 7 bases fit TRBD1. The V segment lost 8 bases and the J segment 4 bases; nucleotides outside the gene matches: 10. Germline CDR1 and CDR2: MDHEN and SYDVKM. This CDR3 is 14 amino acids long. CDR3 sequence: CASEDRARGYGYTF. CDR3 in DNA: TGTGCCAGCGAAGACAGGGCCCGCGGCTATGGCTACACCTTC.

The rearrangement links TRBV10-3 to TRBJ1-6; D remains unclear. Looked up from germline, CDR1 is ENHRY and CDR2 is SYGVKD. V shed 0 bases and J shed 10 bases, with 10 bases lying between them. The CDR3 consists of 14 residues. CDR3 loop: CAISESKVGSPLHF. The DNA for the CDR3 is TGTGCCATCAGTGAGTCTAAGGTCGGGTCACCCCTCCACTTT.

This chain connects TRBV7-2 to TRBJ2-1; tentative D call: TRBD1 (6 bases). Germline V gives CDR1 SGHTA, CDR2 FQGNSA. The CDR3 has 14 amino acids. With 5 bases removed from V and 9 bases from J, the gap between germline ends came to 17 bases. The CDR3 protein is CASSPQTPTGEQFF. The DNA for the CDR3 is TGTGCCAGCAGCCCCCAGACCCCGACAGGTGAGCAGTTCTTC.

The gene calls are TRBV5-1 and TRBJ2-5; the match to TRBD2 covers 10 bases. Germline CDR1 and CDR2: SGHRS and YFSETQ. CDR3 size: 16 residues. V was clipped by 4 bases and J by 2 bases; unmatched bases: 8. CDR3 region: CASSPGLASRQETQYF. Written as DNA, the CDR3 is TGCGCCAGCAGCCCGGGACTAGCGAGTAGGCAAGAGACCCAGTACTTC.

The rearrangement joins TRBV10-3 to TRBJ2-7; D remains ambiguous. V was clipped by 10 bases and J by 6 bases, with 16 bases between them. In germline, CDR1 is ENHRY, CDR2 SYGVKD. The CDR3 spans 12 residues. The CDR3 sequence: CATATAGFEQYF. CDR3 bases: TGTGCCACGGCAACGGCAGGCTTCGAGCAGTACTTC.

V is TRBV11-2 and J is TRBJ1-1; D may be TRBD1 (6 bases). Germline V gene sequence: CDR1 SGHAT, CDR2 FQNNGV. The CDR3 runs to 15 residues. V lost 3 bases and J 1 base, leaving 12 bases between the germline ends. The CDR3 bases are TGTGCCAGCAGCTTCAGGGGTCGGCGGAACACTGAAGCTTTCTTT. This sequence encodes CASSFRGRRNTEAFF.

CDR3 loop: CASSYGGRDEQYF. Written as DNA, the CDR3 is TGTGCCAGCAGTTACGGCGGGAGGGACGAGCAGTACTTC. The chain combines TRBV6-5 with TRBJ2-7; 9 bases match TRBD2. J lost 5 bases, V lost 2 bases, and 1 base had no gene match. CDR1 and CDR2 from the germline V gene are MNHEY and SVGAGI. There are 13 residues in the CDR3.

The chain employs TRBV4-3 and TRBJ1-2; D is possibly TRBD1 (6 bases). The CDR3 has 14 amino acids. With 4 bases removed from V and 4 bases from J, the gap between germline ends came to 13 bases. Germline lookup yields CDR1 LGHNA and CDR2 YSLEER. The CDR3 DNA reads TGCGCCAGCAGCCCCCGACAGGTGTCCTATGGCTACACCTTC. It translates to CASSPRQVSYGYTF.

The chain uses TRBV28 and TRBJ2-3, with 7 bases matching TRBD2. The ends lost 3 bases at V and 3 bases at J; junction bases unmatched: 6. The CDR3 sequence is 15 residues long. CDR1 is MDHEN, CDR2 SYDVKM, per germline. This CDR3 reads CASSFASGVTDTQYF. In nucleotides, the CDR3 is TGTGCCAGCAGTTTCGCCAGCGGGGTTACAGATACGCAGTATTTT.

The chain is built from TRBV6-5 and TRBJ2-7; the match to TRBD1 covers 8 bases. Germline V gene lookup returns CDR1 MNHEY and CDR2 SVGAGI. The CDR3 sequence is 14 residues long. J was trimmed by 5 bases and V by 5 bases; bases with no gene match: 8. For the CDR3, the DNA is TGTGCCAGCAGTCTTTTGGACAGGGACGACGAGCAGTACTTC. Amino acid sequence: CASSLLDRDDEQYF.

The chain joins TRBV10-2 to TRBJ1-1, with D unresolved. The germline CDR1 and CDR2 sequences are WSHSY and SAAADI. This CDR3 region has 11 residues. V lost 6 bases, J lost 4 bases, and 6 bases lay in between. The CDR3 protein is CASSAGTEAFF. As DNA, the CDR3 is TGCGCCAGCAGCGCGGGCACTGAAGCTTTCTTT.

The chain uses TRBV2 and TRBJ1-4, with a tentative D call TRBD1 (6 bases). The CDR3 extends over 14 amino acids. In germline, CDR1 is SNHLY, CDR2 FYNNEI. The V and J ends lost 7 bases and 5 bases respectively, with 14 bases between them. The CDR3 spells CASKKDRYNEKLFF. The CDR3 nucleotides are TGTGCCAGCAAGAAAGACAGGTACAATGAAAAACTGTTTTTT.

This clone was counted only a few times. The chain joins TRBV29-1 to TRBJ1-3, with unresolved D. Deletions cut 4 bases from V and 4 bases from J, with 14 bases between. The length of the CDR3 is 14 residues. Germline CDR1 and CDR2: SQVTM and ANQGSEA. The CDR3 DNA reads TGCAGCGTTGGTAGCCCCGAGACGGGAAACACCATATATTTT. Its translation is CSVGSPETGNTIYF.

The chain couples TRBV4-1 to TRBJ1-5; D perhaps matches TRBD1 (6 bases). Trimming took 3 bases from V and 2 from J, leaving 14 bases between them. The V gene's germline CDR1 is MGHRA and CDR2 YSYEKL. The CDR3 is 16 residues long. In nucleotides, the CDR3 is TGCGCCAGCAGCCACCCCGCGACAGGCCGCAATCAGCCCCAGCATTTT. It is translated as CASSHPATGRNQPQHF.

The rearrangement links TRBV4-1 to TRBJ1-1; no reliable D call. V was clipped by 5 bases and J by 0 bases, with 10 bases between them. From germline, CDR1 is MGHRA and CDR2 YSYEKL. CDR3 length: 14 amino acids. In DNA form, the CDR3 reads TGCGCCAGCAGCTCGAGATGGTTGAACACTGAAGCTTTCTTT. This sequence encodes CASSSRWLNTEAFF.

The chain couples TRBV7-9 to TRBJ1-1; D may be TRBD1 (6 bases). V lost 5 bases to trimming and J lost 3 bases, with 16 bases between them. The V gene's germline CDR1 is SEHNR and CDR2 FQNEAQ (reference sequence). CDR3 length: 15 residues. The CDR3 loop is CASSPRRGADTEAFF. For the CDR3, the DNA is TGTGCCAGCAGCCCGAGGCGGGGGGCAGACACTGAAGCTTTCTTT. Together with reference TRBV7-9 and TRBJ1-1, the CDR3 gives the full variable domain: DTGVSQNPRHKITKRGQNVTFRCDPISEHNRLYWYRQTLGQGPEFLTYFQNEAQLEKSRLLSDRFSAERPKGSFSTLEIQRTEQGDSAMYLCASSPRRGADTEAFFGQGTRLTVV.

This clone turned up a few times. CDR3 amino acids: CASSELGGEKLFF. Written as DNA, the CDR3 is TGTGCCAGCAGTGAGTTAGGGGGTGAAAAACTGTTTTTT. V gene TRBV2 combines with J gene TRBJ1-4; D may be TRBD1 (6 bases). This CDR3 contains 13 residues. V was cut by 3 bases and J by 7 bases, with 9 bases left in between. The germline V gene encodes CDR1 SNHLY and CDR2 FYNNEI. Looking up the rest from reference TRBV2 and TRBJ1-4 gives the full variable domain: EPEVTQTPSHQVTQMGQEVILRCVPISNHLYFYWYRQILGQKVEFLVSFYNNEISEKSEIFDDQFSVERPDGSNFTLKIRSTKLEDSAMYFCASSELGGEKLFFGSGTQLSVL.

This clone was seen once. The CDR3 reads CASSLRAGYGYTF. CDR3 in DNA: TGTGCCAGCAGCTTAAGGGCGGGCTATGGCTACACCTTC. The chain couples TRBV5-8 to TRBJ1-2; D not certain. CDR3 size: 13 residues. V lost 2 bases to trimming and J lost 4 bases, with 9 bases between them. Looked up from germline, CDR1 is SGHTS and CDR2 is YDEGEE.

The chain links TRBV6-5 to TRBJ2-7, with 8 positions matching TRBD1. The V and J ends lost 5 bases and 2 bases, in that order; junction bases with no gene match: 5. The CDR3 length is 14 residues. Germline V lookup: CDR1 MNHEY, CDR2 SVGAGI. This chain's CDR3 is CASSQTGATYEQYF. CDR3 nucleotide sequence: TGTGCCAGCAGTCAGACAGGGGCCACCTACGAGCAGTACTTC.

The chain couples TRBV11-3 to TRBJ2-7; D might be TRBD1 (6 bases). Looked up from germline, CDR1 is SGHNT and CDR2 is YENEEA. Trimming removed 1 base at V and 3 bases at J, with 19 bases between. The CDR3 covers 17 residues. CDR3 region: CASSLVGITGSYYEQYF. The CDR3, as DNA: TGTGCCAGCAGCTTAGTAGGGATAACAGGGTCCTACTACGAGCAGTACTTC.

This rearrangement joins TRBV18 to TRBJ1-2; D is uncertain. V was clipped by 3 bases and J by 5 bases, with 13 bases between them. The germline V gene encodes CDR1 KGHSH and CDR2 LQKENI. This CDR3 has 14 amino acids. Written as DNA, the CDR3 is TGTGCCAGCTCACCCTCGCACGAACTTTATGGCTACACCTTC. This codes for CASSPSHELYGYTF.